This is a list of T cell receptor beta chains from one sample in a study of cytomegalovirus exposure and HLA in healthy donors. The data were produced by immunoSEQ multiplex PCR, yet TCRdb's version contains in-frame clones alone and is incomplete. The repertoire consists of approximately 100,000 clones, with 75% occurring once and the leading ten covering more than 9%. Sequenced input: PBMCs. These receptors all stem from a man aged 50-59 years in good health and CMV-seronegative. Both conserved end residues are part of each CDR3. Fields, in order: J gene, V gene, D gene, clone size, CDR3 protein, CDR3 DNA. The D gene is left open where the match is weak. Rows may omit the clone size; those that give it use once, few, many or a size class.

TRBJ2-2,TRBV2,TRBD1,few,CASRVTGGYTGELFF,TGTGCCAGCAGAGTTACAGGGGGTTACACCGGGGAGCTGTTTTTT
TRBJ1-6,TRBV7-9,.,.,CASSSQSSSYNSPLHF,TGTGCCAGCAGCTCACAGTCGAGCTCCTATAATTCACCCCTCCACTTT
TRBJ2-1,TRBV10-3,TRBD2,once,CAISEGAGEGNEQFF,TGTGCCATCAGCGAAGGAGCGGGAGAGGGCAATGAGCAGTTCTTC
TRBJ2-3,TRBV7-2,.,.,CASSLDLLYRTDTQYF,TGTGCCAGCAGCTTAGATCTACTCTATCGCACAGATACGCAGTATTTT
TRBJ2-7,TRBV7-9,TRBD1,.,CASSFGDRAYEQYF,TGTGCCAGCAGCTTTGGGGACAGGGCCTACGAGCAGTACTTC
TRBJ2-3,TRBV10-3,TRBD1,.,CAISAGTGEDTQYF,TGTGCCATCAGTGCCGGGACAGGGGAAGATACGCAGTATTTT
TRBJ1-5,TRBV28,TRBD1,.,CASSRKDRGFTQPQHF,TGTGCCAGCAGTAGAAAGGACAGGGGCTTTACGCAGCCCCAGCATTTT
TRBJ2-3,TRBV18,.,.,CASSPSAPDIASTDTQYF,TGTGCCAGCTCACCATCTGCGCCGGACATCGCTAGCACAGATACGCAGTATTTT
TRBJ1-1,TRBV7-6,.,.,CASSPGSENTEAFF,TGTGCCAGCAGCCCCGGGAGCGAGAACACTGAAGCTTTCTTT
TRBJ1-2,TRBV6-6,.,.,CASTGRTYGYTF,TGTGCCAGCACCGGGAGAACCTATGGCTACACCTTC
TRBJ2-2,TRBV6-4,TRBD2,.,CASSDSGLAGAGELFF,TGTGCCAGCAGTGACTCAGGACTAGCGGGAGCCGGGGAGCTGTTTTTT
TRBJ2-3,TRBV7-9,.,once,CASSPTGLPITDTQYF,TGTGCCAGCAGCCCTACGGGACTTCCTATCACAGATACGCAGTATTTT
TRBJ2-7,TRBV7-9,TRBD2,.,CASSPREAGFYEQYF,TGTGCCAGCAGCCCACGGGAGGCAGGTTTTTACGAGCAGTACTTC
TRBJ2-3,TRBV7-3,.,.,CASSRTTADTQYF,TGTGCCAGCAGCCGGACTACCGCAGATACGCAGTATTTT
TRBJ2-7,TRBV29-1,.,.,CSAAEGGYSYEQYF,TGCAGCGCCGCGGAAGGAGGCTACTCCTACGAGCAGTACTTC
TRBJ2-1,TRBV5-4,TRBD2,.,CASSLVAGGHNEQFF,TGTGCCAGCAGCTTGGTTGCGGGAGGACACAATGAGCAGTTCTTC
TRBJ1-2,TRBV10-3,.,.,CATTEDRRNGYTF,TGTGCCACCACTGAAGACAGAAGGAATGGCTACACCTTC
TRBJ2-5,TRBV10-3,.,.,CAIGLMPQGETQYF,TGTGCCATCGGTTTAATGCCGCAGGGGGAGACCCAGTACTTC
TRBJ2-7,TRBV5-8,.,.,CASSPGGDYEQYF,TGTGCCAGCAGCCCGGGCGGGGACTACGAGCAGTACTTC
TRBJ2-1,TRBV7-9,.,.,CASSDPELSYNEQFF,TGTGCCAGCAGCGATCCTGAACTCTCCTACAATGAGCAGTTCTTC
TRBJ2-7,TRBV6-5,.,.,CASSKGGYEQYF,TGTGCCAGCAGCAAGGGGGGGTACGAGCAGTACTTC
TRBJ2-1,TRBV19,TRBD2,few,CASSWGEGGSIIEQFF,TGTGCCAGTAGTTGGGGAGAGGGCGGGAGTATTATTGAGCAGTTCTTC
TRBJ1-3,TRBV30,.,.,CAWKRVGNTIYF,TGTGCCTGGAAACGGGTTGGAAACACCATATATTTT
TRBJ2-2,TRBV11-1,TRBD2,.,CASSKGGGGTGELFF,TGTGCCAGCAGTAAAGGCGGGGGGGGCACCGGGGAGCTGTTTTTT
TRBJ1-2,TRBV2,.,.,CASISDETGPYGYTF,TGTGCCAGCATCTCCGACGAAACAGGCCCCTATGGCTACACCTTC
TRBJ2-2,TRBV6-6,.,.,CASSPGLRNTGELFF,TGTGCCAGCAGTCCCGGACTGAGGAACACCGGGGAGCTGTTTTTT
TRBJ2-2,TRBV6-5,TRBD1,.,CASRHDRGNTGELFF,TGTGCCAGCAGACATGACAGGGGGAACACCGGGGAGCTGTTTTTT
TRBJ2-5,TRBV19,TRBD1,.,CATSTGGKETQYF,TGTGCCACCTCGACAGGGGGAAAAGAGACCCAGTACTTC
TRBJ2-7,TRBV30,TRBD1,.,CAWKPDRGYEQYF,TGTGCCTGGAAGCCGGACAGGGGCTACGAGCAGTACTTC
TRBJ2-3,TRBV7-3,.,.,CASSLDPLSGRTDTQYF,TGTGCCAGCAGCTTAGACCCTCTTAGCGGTCGCACAGATACGCAGTATTTT
TRBJ1-1,TRBV27,TRBD1,.,CASSSTGFWDEAFF,TGTGCCAGCAGTTCGACAGGGTTTTGGGATGAAGCTTTCTTT
TRBJ1-4,TRBV15,TRBD1,.,CATSRAEGAANEKLFF,TGTGCCACCAGCAGAGCAGAGGGGGCAGCTAATGAAAAACTGTTTTTT
TRBJ2-1,TRBV2,TRBD1,.,CASRPLGWGQGYNEQFF,TGTGCCAGCAGGCCCTTGGGGTGGGGACAGGGCTACAATGAGCAGTTCTTC
TRBJ2-1,TRBV7-9,.,.,CASSLAGATPLF,TGTGCCAGCAGCTTAGCTGGGGCAACCCCCCTCTTC
TRBJ2-1,TRBV19,TRBD2,.,CASSTIAGGRHEQFF,TGTGCCAGTAGTACCATAGCGGGGGGGAGGCATGAGCAGTTCTTC
TRBJ2-7,TRBV4-1,.,.,CASSPREGSYEQYF,TGCGCCAGCAGCCCCCGGGAAGGCTCCTACGAGCAGTACTTC
TRBJ2-7,TRBV28,.,.,CASSTPTYEQYF,TGTGCCAGCAGCACACCGACCTACGAGCAGTACTTC
TRBJ1-4,TRBV19,.,.,CASNQGATNEKLFF,TGTGCCAGTAACCAGGGTGCAACTAATGAAAAACTGTTTTTT
TRBJ2-1,TRBV14,TRBD2,.,CASSQALAVDGNEQFF,TGTGCCAGCAGCCAAGCCCTAGCGGTCGATGGGAATGAGCAGTTCTTC
TRBJ1-5,TRBV28,.,.,CASSLSTGLGSLYDQPQHF,TGTGCCAGCAGTTTATCAACAGGGTTGGGTAGTTTATACGATCAGCCCCAGCATTTT
TRBJ2-5,TRBV10-3,.,.,CATSRVQETQYF,TGTGCCACCTCCAGGGTCCAAGAGACCCAGTACTTC
TRBJ2-2,TRBV18,.,.,CASSWDNSNTGELFF,TGTGCCAGCTCATGGGACAACTCGAACACCGGGGAGCTGTTTTTT
TRBJ1-1,TRBV6-6,.,once,CASRVDARMNTEAFF,TGTGCCAGCAGGGTTGACGCGCGGATGAACACTGAAGCTTTCTTT
TRBJ1-4,TRBV19,.,few,CASSGLGEKLFF,TGTGCCAGTAGTGGGCTCGGTGAAAAACTGTTTTTT
TRBJ2-1,TRBV6-4,.,.,CASSLETGSYNEQFF,TGTGCCAGCAGTCTGGAGACGGGCTCCTACAATGAGCAGTTCTTC
TRBJ2-7,TRBV18,.,once,CASSPQGSDSEQYF,TGTGCCAGCTCACCGCAGGGTTCGGATTCGGAGCAGTACTTC
TRBJ1-2,TRBV2,.,.,CASSVGEGGDGYTF,TGTGCCAGCAGTGTTGGGGAGGGGGGCGATGGCTACACCTTC
TRBJ2-3,TRBV7-9,.,.,CAISGSTDTQYF,TGTGCCATTAGCGGTAGCACAGATACGCAGTATTTT
TRBJ2-2,TRBV30,.,.,CAWSVSRSNIGELFF,TGTGCCTGGAGTGTATCTAGGTCGAACATCGGGGAGCTGTTTTTT